The clone carrying this T cell receptor (beta chain) was counted a single time. This sample is part of a study of cytomegalovirus exposure and HLA in healthy donors. This table comes from immunoSEQ multiplex PCR, and its TCRdb copy is limited to in-frame clones, with some not included. The sample lists about 330,000 clones; 86% were seen once. The validation cohort, a group of over a hundred subjects, included the donors and was separate from the roughly 720-subject first cohort. Germline V gene data show CDR1 as SGHAT and CDR2 as FQNNGV. Trimming stripped 8 bases from V and 7 bases from J, with 14 bases between. The CDR3 totals 12 residues.

This chain uses TRBV11-2 with TRBJ2-5; D gene uncertain. Sequenced material: PBMCs. This clonotype was sampled from a young woman in good health and CMV-seronegative. The chain's CDR3 is CASGLEASTQYF. The DNA of the CDR3 is TGTGCCAGCGGATTGGAAGCGTCGACCCAGTACTTC.